This TCR beta chain comes out of a study of OX40 agonist ivuxolimab in advanced cancers. Whole-study context: Every patient in dose escalation had hepatocellular carcinoma, melanoma, renal cell or head and neck cancer.

Repertoires were generated with immunoSEQ multiplex PCR, while TCRdb's copy carries only in-frame clones and drops some. Here the sample spans 50,000 or so clones, more than 85% being singletons. Germline CDR1 reads MNHEY; CDR2 reads SMNVEV (reference sequence). The CDR3 contains 18 residues. J gave up 4 bases and V 0 bases, and 10 bases lay outside the gene matches. The TCR originated in an adult with an advanced solid tumor such as melanoma, head and neck, liver or kidney cancer. The chain links TRBV27 to TRBJ2-4, with 9 bases lining up with TRBD2. Material: CD4+ or CD8+ T cells sorted from blood, obtained in a trial of the OX40 agonist ivuxolimab. The CDR3 nucleotides are TGTGCCAGCAGTTTATCGTGGGGGCTAGCGGGGATAAAAAACATTCAGTACTTC. Translated: CASSLSWGLAGIKNIQYF.